The present TCR beta chain was sequenced within a study of cytomegalovirus exposure and HLA in healthy donors. Overall study results and limits: Associated with cytomegalovirus, according to the listing, were 150 to 200 TCR beta chains. A later analysis found that most CMV-associated TCR beta chains appeared HLA-restricted.

V dropped 4 bases and J dropped 5; count of bases not matched to a gene: 2. This CDR3 has 13 residues. Per germline, CDR1 SGHKS and CDR2 YYEKEE (reference sequence). Concerning this clone: The target antigen is unknown.

Amplification used 60 Vbeta primers and 13 Jbeta primers. Generated by immunoSEQ multiplex PCR, the TCRdb table keeps only in-frame clones and is missing some. The data contain 100,000 to 150,000 clones, roughly 87% of them singletons. The gene calls are TRBV5-5 and TRBJ1-2; 10 positions agree with TRBD1. The TCR comes from a woman between 18 and 29 years old in good health and CMV-seronegative. Material for sequencing was PBMCs. The CDR3 loop is CASSRTGGYGYTF. The CDR3 DNA sequence: TGTGCCAGCAGCCGGACAGGGGGATATGGCTACACCTTC. The whole variable domain, remainder taken from reference TRBV5-5 and TRBJ1-2, is DAGVTQSPTHLIKTRGQQVTLRCSPISGHKSVSWYQQVLGQGPQFIFQYYEKEERGRGNFPDRFSARQFPNYSSELNVNALLLGDSALYLCASSRTGGYGYTFGSGTRLTVV.